This T cell receptor (beta chain) was identified in a study of T cell repertoires in cytomegalovirus infection. For the study at large: Public TCR beta signatures marked donors with CMV infection and the matching HLA.

TCRdb analysed the reads with MiXCR anew, one entry per CDR3 protein. The table has some 600,000 distinct CDR3 sequences, 24% seen once; the top ten hold less than 9.5%. This clonotype was seen a few times. This TCR was recovered from a human donor in good health (CMV status not recorded). Some clones in this sample may be carry-over from other donors' samples. Sequencing was done on a sample of CD8+ T cells from PBMCs.

This chain's CDR3 is CGSGTEAHQPQHF. DNA for the CDR3: TGTGGGTCCGGGACAGAAGCACATCAGCCCCAGCATTTT. This sequence joins TRBV2 and TRBJ1-5, with TRBD1 matching 7 bases. CDR3 length: 13 residues. Germline loops: CDR1 SNHLY, CDR2 FYNNEI.